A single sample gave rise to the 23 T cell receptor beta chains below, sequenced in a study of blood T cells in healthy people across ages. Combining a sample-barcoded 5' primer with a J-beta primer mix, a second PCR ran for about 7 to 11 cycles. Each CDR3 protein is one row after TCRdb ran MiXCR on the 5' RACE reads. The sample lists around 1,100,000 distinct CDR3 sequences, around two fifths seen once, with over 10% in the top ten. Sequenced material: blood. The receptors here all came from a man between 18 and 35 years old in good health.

The CDR3 nucleotides read TGTGCCAGCAGTAATACCTTGAACTATAATTCACCCCTCCACTTT. Translating gives CASSNTLNYNSPLHF. The chain recombines TRBV12-3 or TRBV12-4 with TRBJ1-6; the D is unclear. The CDR3 sequence is 15 residues long. The V and J ends lost 5 bases and 3 bases respectively, with 11 bases between them.

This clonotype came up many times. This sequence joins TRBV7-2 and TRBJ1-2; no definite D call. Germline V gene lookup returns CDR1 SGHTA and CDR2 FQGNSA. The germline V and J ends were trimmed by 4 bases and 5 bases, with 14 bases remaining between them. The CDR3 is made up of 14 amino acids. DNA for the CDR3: TGTGCCAGCAGCTACCTTAGCCCAGTTTATGGCTACACCTTC. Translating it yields CASSYLSPVYGYTF.

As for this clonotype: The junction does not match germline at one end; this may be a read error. CDR3 DNA: TGTGCCTGCAGCTTTAGCTCCTACGAGCAGTACTTC. Its protein is CACSFSSYEQYF. The rearrangement links TRBV7-2 to TRBJ2-7, with no clear D. Germline lookup yields CDR1 SGHTA and CDR2 FQGNSA. The CDR3 length is 12 residues.

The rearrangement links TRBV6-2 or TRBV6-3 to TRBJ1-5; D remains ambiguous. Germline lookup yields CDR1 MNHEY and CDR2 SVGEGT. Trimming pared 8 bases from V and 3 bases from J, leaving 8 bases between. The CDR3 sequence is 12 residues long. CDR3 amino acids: CASRNPNQPQHF. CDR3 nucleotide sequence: TGTGCCAGCCGGAATCCCAATCAGCCCCAGCATTTT.

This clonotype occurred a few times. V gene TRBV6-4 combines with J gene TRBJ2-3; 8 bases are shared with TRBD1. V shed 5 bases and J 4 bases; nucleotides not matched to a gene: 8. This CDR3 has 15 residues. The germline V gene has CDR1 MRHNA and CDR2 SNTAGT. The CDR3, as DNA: TGTGCCAGCAGTACAGGACAGGGTGGGCCAGATACGCAGTATTTT. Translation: CASSTGQGGPDTQYF.

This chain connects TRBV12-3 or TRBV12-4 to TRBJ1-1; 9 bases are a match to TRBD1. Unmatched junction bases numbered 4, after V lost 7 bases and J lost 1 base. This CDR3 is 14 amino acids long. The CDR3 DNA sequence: TGTGCCAGCACCACAGGGGGCTGGAACACTGAAGCTTTCTTT. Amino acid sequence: CASTTGGWNTEAFF.

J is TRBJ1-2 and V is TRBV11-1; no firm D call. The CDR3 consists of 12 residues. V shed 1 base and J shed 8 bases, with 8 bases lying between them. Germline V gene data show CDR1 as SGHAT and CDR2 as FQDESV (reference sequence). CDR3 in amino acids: CASSLGTLGYTF. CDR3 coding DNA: TGTGCCAGCAGCTTAGGGACGCTGGGCTACACCTTC.

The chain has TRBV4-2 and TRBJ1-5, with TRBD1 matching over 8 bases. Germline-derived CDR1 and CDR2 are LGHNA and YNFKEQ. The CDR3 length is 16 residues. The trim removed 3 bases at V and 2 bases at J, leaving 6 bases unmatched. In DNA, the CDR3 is TGTGCCAGCAGCCACTCGGACAGGGCTGGCAATCAGCCCCAGCATTTT. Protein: CASSHSDRAGNQPQHF.

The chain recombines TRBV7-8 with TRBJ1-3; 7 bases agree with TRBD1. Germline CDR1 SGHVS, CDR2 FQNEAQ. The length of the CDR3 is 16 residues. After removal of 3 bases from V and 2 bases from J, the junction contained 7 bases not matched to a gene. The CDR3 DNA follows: TGTGCCAGCAGCTTCCTAACAGGGGAGGCTGGAAACACCATATATTTT. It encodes CASSFLTGEAGNTIYF.

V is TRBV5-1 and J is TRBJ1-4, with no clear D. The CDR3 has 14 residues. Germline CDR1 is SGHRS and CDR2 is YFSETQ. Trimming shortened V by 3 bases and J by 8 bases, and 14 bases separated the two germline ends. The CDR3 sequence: CASSSGLEREKLFF. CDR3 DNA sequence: TGCGCCAGCAGCTCCGGACTGGAACGGGAAAAACTGTTTTTT.

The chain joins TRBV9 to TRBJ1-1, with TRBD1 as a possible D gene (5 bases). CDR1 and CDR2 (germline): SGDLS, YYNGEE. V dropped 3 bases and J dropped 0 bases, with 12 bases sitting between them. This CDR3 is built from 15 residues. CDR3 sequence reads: CASSAADSLNTEAFF. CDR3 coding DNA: TGTGCCAGCAGCGCCGCCGACAGCCTGAACACTGAAGCTTTCTTT.

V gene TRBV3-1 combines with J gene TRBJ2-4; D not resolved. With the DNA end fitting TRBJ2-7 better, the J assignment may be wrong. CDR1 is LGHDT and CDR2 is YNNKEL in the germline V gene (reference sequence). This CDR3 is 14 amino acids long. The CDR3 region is CASSQDAVRGEQYF. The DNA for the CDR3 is TGTGCCAGCAGCCAAGATGCCGTCCGCGGCGAGCAGTACTTC.

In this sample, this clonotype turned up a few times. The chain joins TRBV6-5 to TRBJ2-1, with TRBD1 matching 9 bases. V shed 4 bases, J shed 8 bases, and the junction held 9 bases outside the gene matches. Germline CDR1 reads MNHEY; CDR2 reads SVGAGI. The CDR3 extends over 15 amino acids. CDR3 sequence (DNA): TGTGCCAGCAGTTTCCGGGACAGGGCCTCTGATGAGCAGTTCTTC. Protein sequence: CASSFRDRASDEQFF.

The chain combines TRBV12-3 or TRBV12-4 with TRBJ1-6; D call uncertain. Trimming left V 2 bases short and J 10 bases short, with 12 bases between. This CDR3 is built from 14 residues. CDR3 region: CASSLRPQGSPLHF. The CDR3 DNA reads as TGTGCCAGCAGTTTAAGGCCCCAAGGGTCACCCCTCCACTTT.

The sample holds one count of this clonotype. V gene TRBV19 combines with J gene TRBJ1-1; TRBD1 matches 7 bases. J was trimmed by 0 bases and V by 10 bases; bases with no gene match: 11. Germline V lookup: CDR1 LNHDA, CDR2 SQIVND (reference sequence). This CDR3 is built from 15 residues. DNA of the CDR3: TGTGCCACAAACAGGGGCCCAAGTATGAACACTGAAGCTTTCTTT. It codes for CATNRGPSMNTEAFF.

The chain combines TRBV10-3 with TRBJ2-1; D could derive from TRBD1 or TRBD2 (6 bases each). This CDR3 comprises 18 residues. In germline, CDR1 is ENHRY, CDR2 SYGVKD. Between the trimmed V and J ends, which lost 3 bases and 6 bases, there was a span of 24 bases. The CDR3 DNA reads TGTGCCATCAGTGAATGGACAGCGGGCGCCTCACTGGGCAATGAGCAGTTCTTC. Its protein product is CAISEWTAGASLGNEQFF.

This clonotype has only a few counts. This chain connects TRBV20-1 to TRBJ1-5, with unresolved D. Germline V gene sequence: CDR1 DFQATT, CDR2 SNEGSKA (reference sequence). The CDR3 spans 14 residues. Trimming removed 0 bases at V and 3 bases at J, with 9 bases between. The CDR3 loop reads CSARDVASNQPQHF. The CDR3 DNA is TGCAGTGCTAGAGATGTGGCCTCCAATCAGCCCCAGCATTTT.

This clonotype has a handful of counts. The CDR3 reads CASRRDTSTDTQYF. The CDR3 DNA is TGTGCCAGCAGACGGGACACTAGCACAGATACGCAGTATTTT. The chain uses TRBV7-9 and TRBJ2-3; a possible D gene is TRBD1 (6 bases). CDR1 and CDR2 from the germline V gene are SEHNR and FQNEAQ (reference sequence). Trimming stripped 6 bases from V and 0 bases from J, with 10 bases between. The CDR3 covers 14 residues.

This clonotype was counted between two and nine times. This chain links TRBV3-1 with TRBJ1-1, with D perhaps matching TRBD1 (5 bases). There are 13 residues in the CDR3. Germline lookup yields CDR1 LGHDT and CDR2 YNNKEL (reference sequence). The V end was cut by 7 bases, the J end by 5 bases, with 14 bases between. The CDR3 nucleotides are TGTGCCAGCACCCAGCCAGGGAGGACTGAAGCTTTCTTT. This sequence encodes CASTQPGRTEAFF.

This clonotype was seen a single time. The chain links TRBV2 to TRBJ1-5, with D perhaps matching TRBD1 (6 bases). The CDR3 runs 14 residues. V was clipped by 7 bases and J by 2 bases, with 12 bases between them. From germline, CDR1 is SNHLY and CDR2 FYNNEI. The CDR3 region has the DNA TGTGCCAGCAACGATTACAGGGGCAATCAGCCCCAGCATTTT. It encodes CASNDYRGNQPQHF.

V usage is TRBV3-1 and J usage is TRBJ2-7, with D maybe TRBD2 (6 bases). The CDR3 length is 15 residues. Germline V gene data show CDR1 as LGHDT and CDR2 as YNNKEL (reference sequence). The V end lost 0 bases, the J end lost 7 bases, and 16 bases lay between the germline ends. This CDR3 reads CASSQEAGRGYEQYF. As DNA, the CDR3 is TGTGCCAGCAGCCAAGAGGCGGGACGGGGCTATGAGCAGTACTTC.

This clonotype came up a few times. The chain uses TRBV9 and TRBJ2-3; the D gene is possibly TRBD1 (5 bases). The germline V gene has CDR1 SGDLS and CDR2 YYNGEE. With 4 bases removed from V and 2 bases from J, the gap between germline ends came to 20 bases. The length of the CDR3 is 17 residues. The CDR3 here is CASSLTRAGPPTDTQYF. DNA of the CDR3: TGTGCCAGCAGCCTCACAAGGGCAGGGCCCCCCACAGATACGCAGTATTTT. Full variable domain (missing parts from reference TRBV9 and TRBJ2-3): DSGVTQTPKHLITATGQRVTLRCSPRSGDLSVYWYQQSLDQGLQFLIQYYNGEERAKGNILERFSAQQFPDLHSELNLSSLELGDSALYFCASSLTRAGPPTDTQYFGPGTRLTVL.

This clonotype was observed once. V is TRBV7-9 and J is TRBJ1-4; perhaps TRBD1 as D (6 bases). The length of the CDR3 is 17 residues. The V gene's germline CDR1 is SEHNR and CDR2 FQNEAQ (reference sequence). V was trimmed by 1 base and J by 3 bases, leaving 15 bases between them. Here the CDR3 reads CASSLVGQEGANEKLFF. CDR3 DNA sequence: TGTGCCAGCAGCTTAGTTGGGCAGGAGGGGGCTAATGAAAAACTGTTTTTT.